This passage covers 10 T cell receptor beta chains from one sample sequenced in a study of regulatory T cells in long-lasting Graves disease. Building the TCR beta libraries relied on iRepertoire HTBI primers, and CDR3 regions underwent Arm-PCR. TCRdb reprocessed the multiplex PCR reads with MiXCR, giving one entry per CDR3 protein. The sample has 250,000 or so distinct CDR3 sequences, around a sixth seen once. Time point given: newly diagnosed GD, antithyroid drugs for less than 3 months. The TCR library used RNA extracted from PBMCs. This sample was also put to use in a study of T cells in Graves' hyperthyroidism and ophthalmopathy.

Sequencing used peripheral blood mononuclear cells (PBMCs), obtained at new diagnosis, from a patient treated with antithyroid drugs. The receptors stem from a woman between 25 and 40 years old with Graves disease.

The table lists this clonotype with many counts. The V and J genes are TRBV2 and TRBJ1-4; D might be TRBD1 (6 bases). V was trimmed by 7 bases and J by 3 bases, leaving 6 bases between them. The CDR3 has 12 residues. CDR1 and CDR2 from the germline V gene are SNHLY and FYNNEI. CDR3 protein: CASNRANEKLFF. The CDR3 DNA reads TGTGCCAGCAACAGGGCTAATGAAAAACTGTTTTTT.

This clonotype was seen repeatedly, ten times or more. The rearrangement uses TRBV6-1 and TRBJ1-1; D gene unclear. With 1 base removed from V and 2 bases from J, the gap between germline ends came to 5 bases. Per germline, CDR1 MNHNS and CDR2 SASEGT. This CDR3 is built from 13 residues. The CDR3 DNA reads as TGTGCCAGCAGTGAAGTTTCCAACACTGAAGCTTTCTTT. Residues: CASSEVSNTEAFF.

This clonotype was detected many times. This chain links TRBV11-2 with TRBJ1-4, with 8 nucleotides matching TRBD1. The CDR3 consists of 15 residues. CDR1 SGHAT and CDR2 FQNNGV come from the germline V gene. V was clipped by 5 bases and J by 4 bases; unmatched bases: 6. The CDR3 reads CASSPGQGSNEKLFF. As DNA, the CDR3 is TGTGCCAGCAGCCCCGGACAGGGAAGTAATGAAAAACTGTTTTTT.

V usage is TRBV20-1 and J usage is TRBJ2-5; 7 positions match TRBD2. The CDR3 consists of 13 residues. Germline-derived CDR1 and CDR2 are DFQATT and SNEGSKA (reference sequence). Trimming at V came to 5 bases and at J to 3 bases, leaving 6 bases not matched to a gene. CDR3 in amino acids: CSAGGGTKETQYF. The CDR3 DNA sequence: TGCAGTGCTGGGGGGGGGACCAAAGAGACCCAGTACTTC.

This clonotype was seen at least ten times. The chain recombines TRBV5-8 with TRBJ1-2; D is ambiguous. CDR1 and CDR2 (germline): SGHTS, YDEGEE. V lost 4 bases and J 1 base, leaving 14 bases between the germline ends. The CDR3 contains 15 residues. CDR3 in DNA: TGTGCCAGCAGCAGACGTCTCTGGTATAACTATGGCTACACCTTC. Its protein product is CASSRRLWYNYGYTF.

In its sample, this clonotype was seen many times. The rearrangement links TRBV12-3 or TRBV12-4 to TRBJ2-4; D might be TRBD1 or TRBD2, each matching 5 bases. This CDR3 has 12 residues. Deletions cut 6 bases from V and 3 bases from J, with 6 bases between. CDR3 protein: CASRGDKNIQYF. The CDR3 bases are TGTGCCAGCAGGGGGGACAAAAACATTCAGTACTTC.

This clonotype has ten or more counts. CDR3 sequence reads: CAIGSDRARELAGGYTF. CDR3 DNA sequence: TGTGCCATCGGGTCTGACAGGGCACGAGAACTGGCGGGTGGCTACACCTTC. V usage is TRBV10-3 and J usage is TRBJ1-2; 7 nucleotides align to TRBD1. Losses at the gene ends were 8 bases for V and 7 bases for J; bases not matched to a gene: 22. The CDR3 is made up of 17 amino acids. CDR1 ENHRY and CDR2 SYGVKD come from the germline V gene.

This chain links TRBV7-9 with TRBJ2-1; no firm D call. The CDR3 loop spans 13 amino acids. Germline V gives CDR1 SEHNR, CDR2 FQNEAQ (reference sequence). V lost 5 bases to trimming and J lost 3 bases, with 8 bases between them. CDR3 sequence: CASSEWGYNEQFF. The CDR3, as DNA: TGTGCCAGCAGCGAGTGGGGCTACAATGAGCAGTTCTTC.

In its sample, this clonotype was seen many times. This chain connects TRBV18 to TRBJ2-5; D remains ambiguous. This CDR3 contains 15 residues. The germline V gene encodes CDR1 KGHSH and CDR2 LQKENI. With 0 bases removed from V and 0 bases from J, the gap between germline ends came to 8 bases. The CDR3: CASSPPVSNQETQYF. The CDR3 DNA reads as TGTGCCAGCTCACCACCGGTCAGTAACCAAGAGACCCAGTACTTC. Full variable domain (remainder filled in from reference TRBV18 and TRBJ2-5): NAGVMQNPRHLVRRRGQEARLRCSPMKGHSHVYWYRQLPEEGLKFMVYLQKENIIDESGMPKERFSAEFPKEGPSILRIQQVVRGDSAAYFCASSPPVSNQETQYFGPGTRLLVL.

Many counts were recorded for this clonotype. The rearrangement links TRBV7-9 to TRBJ1-1; 7 nucleotides match TRBD1. V lost 5 bases and J lost 7; bases outside the gene matches: 16. The V gene's germline CDR1 is SEHNR and CDR2 FQNEAQ (reference sequence). This CDR3 is 16 amino acids long. The CDR3 nucleotides are TGTGCCAGCAGCCCAGACTTCCGGACAGGCTCCGATGAAGCTTTCTTT. It translates to CASSPDFRTGSDEAFF.